This TCR beta chain was identified during a study of T cell clonality in common variable immunodeficiency. Sequencing input was equivalent genomic DNA from CVID and controls. Repertoires were generated with immunoSEQ multiplex PCR, while TCRdb's copy carries only in-frame clones and drops some. Observed in the sample are tens of thousands of clones, none of them singletons. At least ten counts were recorded for this clone. The target antigen is unknown. The read ends 3 residues shy of where the CDR3 ends; the end is completed using the germline J gene. General study results and limits: Common variable immunodeficiency TCR beta sequences reportedly had fewer deletions and N-nucleotide insertions. Authors noted CVID clonality's cause needs subpopulation repertoire sequencing.

Germline V gene lookup returns CDR1 MNHEY and CDR2 SVGEGT. Unmatched junction bases numbered 11, after V lost 6 bases and J lost 2 bases. The length of the CDR3 is 16 residues. CVID subjects were about 14 female and around 31 male, aged roughly 8 to 64. The sample was peripheral blood mononuclear cells. The TCR sequence derives from a human donor with common variable immunodeficiency. This sequence joins TRBV6-2 or TRBV6-3 and TRBJ2-3; 7 bases map to TRBD2. The CDR3 DNA, read in part, is TGTGCCAGCAGCGAAATTTCCGGGACTAACACAGATACG. It is translated as CASSEISGTNTDT. In full, the CDR3 reads CASSEISGTNTDTQYF.